Listed below are T cell receptor beta chains from one sample, sequenced in a study of radiation and T cells in renal cell carcinoma. TCRdb's table, derived via immunoSEQ multiplex PCR, lists solely in-frame clones and lacks some. The sample has 70,000 or so clones, more than 75% seen once. The sequencing here drew on blood, taken from a patient whose treatment included radiotherapy and nephrectomy. These receptor sequences come from a man aged 60 to 75 with renal cell carcinoma. The CDR3 runs from the conserved cysteine through the conserved F or W. D genes are given only for firm matches. The size entry is marked missing in some rows and otherwise reads once, few, many or a size class.

CDR3 protein: CASSLGQASSGNTIYF
CDR3 DNA: TGCGCCAGCAGCTTGGGACAGGCTAGCTCTGGAAACACCATATATTTT
clone size: once
CDR3 length: 16
V gene: TRBV5-1
J gene: TRBJ1-3
D gene: NA

CDR3 protein: CSTKLAGGGNEQFF
CDR3 DNA: TGCAGCACGAAACTAGCGGGAGGAGGCAATGAGCAGTTCTTC
clone size: NA
CDR3 length: 14
V gene: TRBV29-1
J gene: TRBJ2-1
D gene: TRBD2

CDR3 protein: CASSLGWGDRLQETQYF
CDR3 DNA: TGCGCCAGCAGCCTGGGCTGGGGGGACAGACTCCAAGAGACCCAGTACTTC
clone size: NA
CDR3 length: 17
V gene: TRBV5-1
J gene: TRBJ2-5
D gene: NA

CDR3 protein: CASSPWTGSGETQYF
CDR3 DNA: TGTGCCAGCAGTCCTTGGACAGGGTCAGGAGAGACCCAGTACTTC
clone size: NA
CDR3 length: 15
V gene: TRBV27
J gene: TRBJ2-5
D gene: TRBD1

CDR3 protein: CASSQMIAGDPGNEQFF
CDR3 DNA: TGTGCCAGCAGCCAAATGATAGCGGGAGACCCGGGTAATGAGCAGTTCTTC
clone size: NA
CDR3 length: 17
V gene: TRBV4-2
J gene: TRBJ2-1
D gene: TRBD2

CDR3 protein: CASSPAGGIWAFF
CDR3 DNA: TGTGCCAGCAGCCCCGCAGGGGGTATTTGGGCTTTCTTT
clone size: NA
CDR3 length: 13
V gene: TRBV28
J gene: TRBJ1-1
D gene: TRBD1

CDR3 protein: CASSPESRRGYEQYF
CDR3 DNA: TGTGCCAGCTCACCAGAGAGCCGCCGGGGCTACGAGCAGTACTTC
clone size: once
CDR3 length: 15
V gene: TRBV18
J gene: TRBJ2-7
D gene: NA

CDR3 protein: CASSQEGTGGYETQYF
CDR3 DNA: TGCGCCAGCAGCCAAGAAGGAACGGGAGGGTACGAGACCCAGTACTTC
clone size: NA
CDR3 length: 16
V gene: TRBV4-1
J gene: TRBJ2-5
D gene: TRBD2

CDR3 protein: CASSFRSSDTQYF
CDR3 DNA: TGTGCCAGCAGTTTTCGATCCTCAGATACGCAGTATTTT
clone size: NA
CDR3 length: 13
V gene: TRBV6-6
J gene: TRBJ2-3
D gene: NA

CDR3 protein: CASSLAGLAGGYYEQYF
CDR3 DNA: TGTGCCAGCAGCTTAGCGGGACTAGCGGGAGGGTATTACGAGCAGTACTTC
clone size: NA
CDR3 length: 17
V gene: TRBV11-2
J gene: TRBJ2-7
D gene: TRBD2

CDR3 protein: CATSRDLGHEQYF
CDR3 DNA: TGTGCCACCAGCAGAGATTTGGGCCACGAGCAGTACTTC
clone size: NA
CDR3 length: 13
V gene: TRBV15
J gene: TRBJ2-7
D gene: NA

CDR3 protein: CASSLTSGFTDTQYF
CDR3 DNA: TGTGCCAGCAGTTTGACTAGCGGGTTCACAGATACGCAGTATTTT
clone size: NA
CDR3 length: 15
V gene: TRBV28
J gene: TRBJ2-3
D gene: TRBD2

CDR3 protein: CASSKERSKETQYF
CDR3 DNA: TGTGCCAGTAGTAAAGAGCGGTCTAAAGAGACCCAGTACTTC
clone size: NA
CDR3 length: 14
V gene: TRBV19
J gene: TRBJ2-5
D gene: NA

CDR3 protein: CASSLGPAINYGYTF
CDR3 DNA: TGTGCCAGCAGCTTAGGACCAGCGATTAACTATGGCTACACCTTC
clone size: NA
CDR3 length: 15
V gene: TRBV11-2
J gene: TRBJ1-2
D gene: NA

CDR3 protein: CASSEFRGRRQGEKLFF
CDR3 DNA: TGCGCCAGCAGTGAGTTCAGAGGGAGGCGGCAGGGTGAAAAACTGTTTTTT
clone size: NA
CDR3 length: 17
V gene: TRBV10-1
J gene: TRBJ1-4
D gene: NA

CDR3 protein: CASRVLAGGVGEQYF
CDR3 DNA: TGTGCCAGCAGGGTACTAGCGGGAGGGGTCGGGGAGCAGTACTTC
clone size: few
CDR3 length: 15
V gene: TRBV2
J gene: TRBJ2-7
D gene: TRBD2

CDR3 protein: CASSVGQGETQYF
CDR3 DNA: TGTGCCAGCAGCGTAGGACAGGGGGAGACCCAGTACTTC
clone size: once
CDR3 length: 13
V gene: TRBV9
J gene: TRBJ2-5
D gene: TRBD1

CDR3 protein: CASSLGQGATLNTEAFF
CDR3 DNA: TGTGCCAGCAGCTTAGGACAGGGGGCTACCTTGAACACTGAAGCTTTCTTT
clone size: NA
CDR3 length: 17
V gene: TRBV11-3
J gene: TRBJ1-1
D gene: TRBD1

CDR3 protein: CASVPMVGNQPQHF
CDR3 DNA: TGTGCCAGCGTCCCAATGGTTGGAAATCAGCCCCAGCATTTT
clone size: NA
CDR3 length: 14
V gene: TRBV7-2
J gene: TRBJ1-5
D gene: NA

CDR3 protein: CASSKEGGRDYEQYF
CDR3 DNA: TGTGCCAGCAGCAAAGAAGGGGGGCGAGACTACGAGCAGTACTTC
clone size: NA
CDR3 length: 15
V gene: TRBV21-1
J gene: TRBJ2-7
D gene: NA

CDR3 protein: CASSGNTDTQYF
CDR3 DNA: TGTGCCAGCAGCGGGAACACAGATACGCAGTATTTT
clone size: few
CDR3 length: 12
V gene: TRBV9
J gene: TRBJ2-3
D gene: NA

CDR3 protein: CASSPPSGIMKTGELFF
CDR3 DNA: TGTGCCAGCTCACCACCTAGCGGGATAATGAAGACCGGGGAGCTGTTTTTT
clone size: NA
CDR3 length: 17
V gene: TRBV18
J gene: TRBJ2-2
D gene: TRBD2

CDR3 protein: CASSLYRGDQAFF
CDR3 DNA: TGTGCCAGCAGCTTATACAGGGGGGATCAGGCTTTCTTT
clone size: NA
CDR3 length: 13
V gene: TRBV7-8
J gene: TRBJ1-1
D gene: TRBD1

CDR3 protein: CGVGVGRDEQFF
CDR3 DNA: TGCGGCGTGGGGGTGGGAAGGGATGAGCAGTTCTTC
clone size: NA
CDR3 length: 12
V gene: TRBV10-2
J gene: TRBJ2-1
D gene: NA

CDR3 protein: CASSLDPGGETQYF
CDR3 DNA: TGCGCCAGCAGCTTGGACCCAGGTGGTGAGACCCAGTACTTC
clone size: once
CDR3 length: 14
V gene: TRBV5-1
J gene: TRBJ2-5
D gene: NA

CDR3 protein: CASSLLGVGTGELFF
CDR3 DNA: TGTGCCAGCAGTTTGTTGGGAGTTGGAACCGGGGAGCTGTTTTTT
clone size: NA
CDR3 length: 15
V gene: TRBV27
J gene: TRBJ2-2
D gene: NA

CDR3 protein: CASSQSEGDGTDTQYF
CDR3 DNA: TGTGCCAGCAGTCAGAGCGAAGGGGACGGCACAGATACGCAGTATTTT
clone size: NA
CDR3 length: 16
V gene: TRBV7-9
J gene: TRBJ2-3
D gene: NA

CDR3 protein: CASSPSENIQYF
CDR3 DNA: TGTGCCAGCAGCCCCTCAGAAAACATTCAGTACTTC
clone size: NA
CDR3 length: 12
V gene: TRBV9
J gene: TRBJ2-4
D gene: NA

CDR3 protein: CASSRSGPLGDTQYF
CDR3 DNA: TGTGCCAGTAGTCGCTCAGGCCCATTGGGGGATACGCAGTATTTT
clone size: few
CDR3 length: 15
V gene: TRBV19
J gene: TRBJ2-3
D gene: NA

CDR3 protein: CASSLVTSGIIYEQYF
CDR3 DNA: TGTGCCAGCTCACTTGTGACTAGCGGTATAATCTACGAGCAGTACTTC
clone size: NA
CDR3 length: 16
V gene: TRBV18
J gene: TRBJ2-7
D gene: TRBD2

CDR3 protein: CASSLGASLPRWPTDTQYF
CDR3 DNA: TGTGCCAGCAGCTTAGGAGCCTCCCTCCCCCGCTGGCCCACAGATACGCAGTATTTT
clone size: NA
CDR3 length: 19
V gene: TRBV7-2
J gene: TRBJ2-3
D gene: NA